One sample yielded the 29 T cell receptor beta chains listed below, sequenced in a study of blood T cell repertoires in COVID-19. Sequencing used immunoSEQ multiplex PCR; TCRdb keeps in-frame clones, though not all of them. The sample includes 310,000 or so clones, 87% of them seen just once. The sequencing sample was made of PBMCs or T cells enriched from blood (not recorded which). The receptors come from a woman between 18 and 29 years old who had recovered from COVID-19.

The chain recombines TRBV13 with TRBJ2-7; D may be TRBD1 (6 bases). V was pared by 5 bases and J by 4 bases, with 9 bases between. Germline V gene lookup returns CDR1 PRHDT and CDR2 FYEKMQ (reference sequence). This CDR3 has 12 amino acids. The CDR3 loop reads CASSGGGYEQYF. CDR3 nucleotides: TGTGCCAGCAGCGGGGGCGGATACGAGCAGTACTTC. Looking up the rest from reference TRBV13 and TRBJ2-7 gives the full variable domain: AAGVIQSPRHLIKEKRETATLKCYPIPRHDTVYWYQQGPGQDPQFLISFYEKMQSDKGSIPDRFSAQQFSDYHSELNMSSLELGDSALYFCASSGGGYEQYFGPGTRLTVT.

The V call is TRBV5-6, the J call TRBJ1-2, with 7 bases identical to TRBD1. V dropped 4 bases and J dropped 4; count of bases not matched to a gene: 4. The CDR3 contains 13 residues. The germline CDR1 and CDR2 sequences are SGHDT and YYEEEE. The CDR3 region is CASSLDRAYGYTF. The CDR3 nucleotides read TGTGCCAGCAGCCTCGACAGGGCCTATGGCTACACCTTC.

This clone was seen just once. The CDR3 region is CASSLVGADEKLFF. CDR3 nucleotide sequence: TGTGCCAGCAGTTTAGTGGGGGCCGATGAAAAACTGTTTTTT. The rearrangement uses TRBV27 and TRBJ1-4, with a tentative D call TRBD1 (6 bases). Trimming took 2 bases from V and 6 from J, leaving 10 bases between them. This CDR3 is built from 14 residues. Germline-derived CDR1 and CDR2 are MNHEY and SMNVEV (reference sequence).

The chain couples TRBV4-2 to TRBJ2-5; possible D gene TRBD2, 6 bases. Trimming left V 1 base short and J 5 bases short, with 29 bases between. Germline loops: CDR1 LGHNA, CDR2 YNFKEQ. The CDR3 length is 20 residues. The CDR3 coding sequence is TGTGCCAGCAGCCAAGTTGGGAGGACGGGGCAATCCCGGGCCCATGAGACCCAGTACTTC. Translating it yields CASSQVGRTGQSRAHETQYF.

This clone has more than one count but fewer than ten. The chain carries TRBV29-1 and TRBJ1-1, with a possible D match to TRBD1 (6 bases). The CDR3 consists of 13 residues. Germline CDR1 is SQVTM and CDR2 is ANQGSEA. V was pared by 1 base and J by 5 bases, with 11 bases between. The CDR3 protein is CSVEGQGWTEAFF. The CDR3, as DNA: TGCAGCGTTGAAGGGCAGGGGTGGACTGAAGCTTTCTTT.

The rearrangement links TRBV5-4 to TRBJ2-2; D gene unclear. Looked up from germline, CDR1 is SGHNT and CDR2 is YYREEE (reference sequence). V was pared by 0 bases and J by 4 bases, with 10 bases between. This CDR3 is 15 amino acids long. CDR3 loop: CASSLGPLVTGELFF. CDR3 sequence (DNA): TGTGCCAGCAGCTTGGGACCGCTAGTCACCGGGGAGCTGTTTTTT.

The chain links TRBV13 to TRBJ2-7; 9 bases agree with TRBD1. The CDR3 extends over 15 amino acids. Germline V CDR1 and CDR2: PRHDT, FYEKMQ (reference sequence). V lost 6 bases, J lost 1 base, and 7 bases stayed unmatched. The CDR3 loop reads CASRHRTGESYEQYF. As DNA, the CDR3 is TGTGCCAGCAGGCACCGGACAGGGGAGTCCTACGAGCAGTACTTC.

The chain couples TRBV9 to TRBJ1-1; 7 bases are shared with TRBD1. The CDR3 runs to 15 residues. Germline trimming cut 2 bases from V and 3 bases from J; bases unmatched to any gene: 7. Germline V gene lookup returns CDR1 SGDLS and CDR2 YYNGEE. The CDR3 DNA reads TGTGCCAGCAGCGTCCAGGGGGGTGGGGACACTGAAGCTTTCTTT. Translated: CASSVQGGGDTEAFF.

The V gene is TRBV7-9, the J gene TRBJ2-7, with D tentatively TRBD2 (6 bases). Looked up from germline, CDR1 is SEHNR and CDR2 is FQNEAQ (reference sequence). V lost 2 bases and J lost 3, with 11 bases in between. The CDR3 runs to 14 residues. The DNA of the CDR3 is TGTGCCAGCAGCTTACACGGGAGTAACTACGAGCAGTACTTC. Its protein is CASSLHGSNYEQYF.

The J gene is TRBJ2-2, the V gene TRBV25-1, with D possibly TRBD2 on 6 matching bases. Germline assignment: CDR1 MGHDK and CDR2 SYGVNS. This CDR3 has 17 amino acids. V lost 5 bases, J lost 5 bases, and 21 bases lay in between. The CDR3: CASSSTGLLGGTGELFF. The DNA of the CDR3 is TGTGCCAGCAGTTCGACGGGACTCCTTGGGGGGACCGGGGAGCTGTTTTTT.

The chain links TRBV24-1 to TRBJ2-1; TRBD2 aligns across 9 bases. Germline loops: CDR1 KGHDR, CDR2 SFDVKD. This CDR3 is 17 amino acids long. V was pared by 4 bases and J by 4 bases, with 10 bases of the junction left unmatched. The CDR3 loop is CATSEEGWREGYNEQFF. In DNA, the CDR3 is TGTGCCACCAGTGAGGAGGGTTGGCGGGAGGGATACAATGAGCAGTTCTTC.

This chain links TRBV19 with TRBJ2-5, with D possibly matching TRBD2 (6 bases). CDR3 size: 10 residues. Germline CDR1 LNHDA, CDR2 SQIVND (reference sequence). The V gene lost 10 bases and the J gene lost 5 bases, with 8 bases spanning the gap. The CDR3 DNA reads TGTGCCACCCGGGGGGAGACCCAGTACTTC. This gives the protein CATRGETQYF.

In this sample, this clone turned up a few times. This chain connects TRBV6-4 to TRBJ2-2; tentatively, D is TRBD1 (5 bases). From germline, CDR1 is MRHNA and CDR2 SNTAGT. The CDR3 is 14 amino acids. V gave up 6 bases and J gave up 6 bases, with 14 bases separating them. The CDR3 protein is CASSQGGRSGELFF. As DNA, the CDR3 is TGTGCCAGCAGCCAGGGTGGTAGGTCCGGGGAGCTGTTTTTT.

J is TRBJ2-5 and V is TRBV9; 7 positions agree with TRBD2. The CDR3 totals 15 residues. V lost 3 bases and J lost 2; bases outside the gene matches: 7. Germline CDR1 SGDLS, CDR2 YYNGEE. This CDR3 reads CASSATLAGQETQYF. DNA for the CDR3: TGTGCCAGCAGCGCAACCTTAGCGGGTCAAGAGACCCAGTACTTC.

The chain carries TRBV2 and TRBJ2-1; maybe TRBD1 (7 bases). V lost 4 bases and J lost 6, with 22 bases in between. This CDR3 contains 17 residues. Germline assignment: CDR1 SNHLY and CDR2 FYNNEI. The chain's CDR3 is CASSAVGGGLAFNEQFF. As DNA, the CDR3 is TGTGCCAGCAGTGCAGTAGGGGGCGGGCTAGCGTTCAATGAGCAGTTCTTC. Looking up the rest from reference TRBV2 and TRBJ2-1 gives the full variable domain: EPEVTQTPSHQVTQMGQEVILRCVPISNHLYFYWYRQILGQKVEFLVSFYNNEISEKSEIFDDQFSVERPDGSNFTLKIRSTKLEDSAMYFCASSAVGGGLAFNEQFFGPGTRLTVL.

V is TRBV6-2 or TRBV6-3 and J is TRBJ1-6; D may be TRBD1 (6 bases). Between the trimmed V and J ends, which lost 3 bases and 0 bases, there was a span of 18 bases. Per germline, CDR1 MNHEY and CDR2 SVGEGT. The CDR3 consists of 19 residues. This chain's CDR3 is CASSYISGQQSSYNSPLHF. The CDR3 bases are TGTGCCAGCAGTTATATCTCTGGACAGCAGAGCTCCTATAATTCACCCCTCCACTTT.

This clone was observed a few times. V usage is TRBV28 and J usage is TRBJ2-7; 10 bases align to TRBD2. Losses at the gene ends were 8 bases for V and 2 bases for J; bases not matched to a gene: 15. The CDR3 totals 17 residues. The germline V gene has CDR1 MDHEN and CDR2 SYDVKM. The DNA for the CDR3 is TGTGCCAGCGTTACCCATCTGCAGCGGGAGGGCCCCTACGAGCAGTACTTC. Residues: CASVTHLQREGPYEQYF.

The chain employs TRBV11-2 and TRBJ1-2; 8 nucleotides agree with TRBD1. This CDR3 has 13 amino acids. CDR1 is SGHAT and CDR2 is FQNNGV in the germline V gene. With 4 bases clipped from V and 8 bases from J, the junction kept 6 bases outside the gene matches. The CDR3 DNA is TGTGCCAGCAGCTCGGGACAGGACAGGGGCTACACCTTC. This encodes CASSSGQDRGYTF.

The DNA for the CDR3 is TGCAGTTGCGGGATATACAATGAGCAGTTCTTC. As protein: CSCGIYNEQFF. The V and J genes are TRBV20-1 and TRBJ2-1; possibly TRBD2 for D (6 bases). The V gene's germline CDR1 is DFQATT and CDR2 SNEGSKA (reference sequence). The CDR3 runs 11 residues. Trimming shortened V by 8 bases and J by 4 bases, and 9 bases separated the two germline ends.

This chain links TRBV27 with TRBJ2-2; a weak D match, TRBD1 (6 bases). Trimming removed 6 bases at V and 7 bases at J, with 18 bases between. Germline-derived CDR1 and CDR2 are MNHEY and SMNVEV (reference sequence). The length of the CDR3 is 15 residues. The CDR3 loop reads CASSTGSGYGGELFF. CDR3 coding DNA: TGTGCCAGCAGCACAGGGTCTGGATACGGCGGGGAGCTGTTTTTT.

V and J are TRBV9 and TRBJ2-1; maybe TRBD2 (6 bases). The germline V gene has CDR1 SGDLS and CDR2 YYNGEE. This CDR3 contains 15 residues. The V end was cut by 0 bases, the J end by 3 bases, with 10 bases between. CDR3 loop: CASSVDGSFYNEQFF. The DNA for the CDR3 is TGTGCCAGCAGCGTAGACGGGAGCTTCTACAATGAGCAGTTCTTC.

The chain combines TRBV28 with TRBJ2-5; TRBD2 might be the D (5 bases). V lost 1 base and J lost 2, with 11 bases in between. Germline values: CDR1 MDHEN, CDR2 SYDVKM. The CDR3 has 15 amino acids. The DNA for the CDR3 is TGTGCCAGCAGTTTATTCGGGGTTGGGCAAGAGACCCAGTACTTC. Translated: CASSLFGVGQETQYF.

This chain connects TRBV7-9 to TRBJ2-1, with D possibly matching TRBD1 (6 bases). CDR3 length equals 15 residues. Germline CDR1 is SEHNR and CDR2 is FQNEAQ (reference sequence). Between the trimmed V and J ends, which lost 1 base and 7 bases, there was a span of 14 bases. CDR3 sequence (DNA): TGTGCCAGCAGCTTAGAGGCCAGGGGTTGGAATGAGCAGTTCTTC. It translates to CASSLEARGWNEQFF.

The V call is TRBV5-8, the J call TRBJ1-2; possible D gene TRBD1, 6 bases. V lost 7 bases to trimming and J lost 0 bases, with 13 bases between them. The CDR3 has 14 amino acids. Per the germline V gene, CDR1 is SGHTS and CDR2 is YDEGEE. CDR3 residues: CASGTKGANYGYTF. The CDR3 DNA reads TGTGCCAGCGGAACAAAGGGGGCTAACTATGGCTACACCTTC.

The chain uses TRBV11-2 and TRBJ1-2; 11 bases agree with TRBD1. Germline assignment: CDR1 SGHAT and CDR2 FQNNGV. The CDR3 extends over 14 amino acids. Trimming took 4 bases from V and 6 from J; bases not matched to a gene: 4. CDR3 region: CASSYGTGGDGYTF. Here the CDR3 DNA reads TGTGCCAGCAGCTACGGGACAGGGGGGGATGGCTACACCTTC.

The chain carries TRBV7-3 and TRBJ1-2; TRBD1 might be the D (6 bases). V lost 2 bases, J lost 3 bases, and 13 bases lay in between. Looked up from germline, CDR1 is SGHTA and CDR2 is FQGTGA. This CDR3 contains 15 residues. CDR3 loop: CASSLWARTDYGYTF. In nucleotides, the CDR3 is TGTGCCAGCAGCTTATGGGCGAGGACAGACTATGGCTACACCTTC.

The rearrangement uses TRBV5-1 and TRBJ1-2; a possible D gene is TRBD1 (6 bases). The CDR3 runs 13 residues. Trimming cost V 2 bases and J 8 bases, with 13 bases left between them. Germline V CDR1 and CDR2: SGHRS, YFSETQ. The CDR3 DNA reads TGCGCCAGCAGCTTAGACAGAGGGGGAGGCTACACCTTC. Translating gives CASSLDRGGGYTF.

This chain uses TRBV28 with TRBJ1-6; 8 bases are shared with TRBD1. The ends lost 7 bases at V and 3 bases at J; junction bases unmatched: 5. CDR1 and CDR2 from the germline V gene are MDHEN and SYDVKM. CDR3 length equals 15 residues. The DNA of the CDR3 is TGTGCCAGCACCACGACAGGGGTCTATAATTCACCCCTCCACTTT. Its translation is CASTTTGVYNSPLHF.

This chain joins TRBV6-5 and TRBJ1-5; D may be TRBD1 (6 bases). CDR3 size: 13 residues. CDR1 and CDR2 (germline): MNHEY, SVGAGI. Trimming took off 4 bases at V and 7 bases at J, with 11 bases between the two ends. The CDR3 bases are TGTGCCAGCAGTTCGGGGGGGCGCCAGCCCCAGCATTTT. The encoded protein is CASSSGGRQPQHF.